Here is one T cell receptor (beta chain) with its context. The study recruited people aged roughly 18 to 95 years across roughly 25 US areas. The protocol was immunoSEQ multiplex PCR, while the TCRdb copy is restricted to in-frame clones and leaves out a portion. The sample holds around 300,000 clones, about 87% seen once. CDR3 length: 14 residues. CDR1 GTSNPN and CDR2 SVGIG come from the germline V gene (reference sequence). With 0 bases removed from V and 2 bases from J, the gap between germline ends came to 8 bases. The source of the sample is a study of blood T cell repertoires in COVID-19. Looking at the study overall: Samples came from the United States, Italy and Spain, spanning acute and convalescent COVID-19. PBMCs, B-cell-depleted T cells, or T cells provided the cDNA or gDNA that made up the material.

The receptor was derived from a woman aged 30 to 39 who had recovered from COVID-19. V and J are TRBV30 and TRBJ2-1; D perhaps matches TRBD2 (6 bases). The specimen sequenced was PBMCs or T cells enriched from blood (not recorded which). CDR3 amino acids: CAWSVRGAYNEQFF. The CDR3 nucleotides are TGTGCCTGGAGTGTACGCGGGGCCTACAATGAGCAGTTCTTC.